The subject of this entry is one T cell receptor (beta chain). A clone one base away is much larger, so this may be a read error. This sample is part of a study of T cells in Graves' hyperthyroidism and ophthalmopathy. From RNA transcripts, TCR beta CDR3 regions were amplified. TCR CDR3 underwent first-round RT-PCR with the HTBI primer set. TCRdb recomputed calls from the multiplex PCR reads with MiXCR, one row per CDR3 protein. The profile shows around 690,000 distinct CDR3 sequences, roughly 17% of them singletons. The TCR comes from a man aged 50 to 60 with Graves' hyperthyroidism. The source material was blood.

The CDR3 reads CASSLQSAGGYEQYV. The CDR3 nucleotides read TGTGCCAGCAGCTTACAGTCCGCGGGGGGGTACGAGCAGTACGTC. This chain connects TRBV7-2 to TRBJ2-7; 9 bases map to TRBD2. V gave up 2 bases and J gave up 4 bases; unmatched junction bases: 6. This CDR3 has 15 residues. Germline values: CDR1 SGHTA, CDR2 FQGNSA.